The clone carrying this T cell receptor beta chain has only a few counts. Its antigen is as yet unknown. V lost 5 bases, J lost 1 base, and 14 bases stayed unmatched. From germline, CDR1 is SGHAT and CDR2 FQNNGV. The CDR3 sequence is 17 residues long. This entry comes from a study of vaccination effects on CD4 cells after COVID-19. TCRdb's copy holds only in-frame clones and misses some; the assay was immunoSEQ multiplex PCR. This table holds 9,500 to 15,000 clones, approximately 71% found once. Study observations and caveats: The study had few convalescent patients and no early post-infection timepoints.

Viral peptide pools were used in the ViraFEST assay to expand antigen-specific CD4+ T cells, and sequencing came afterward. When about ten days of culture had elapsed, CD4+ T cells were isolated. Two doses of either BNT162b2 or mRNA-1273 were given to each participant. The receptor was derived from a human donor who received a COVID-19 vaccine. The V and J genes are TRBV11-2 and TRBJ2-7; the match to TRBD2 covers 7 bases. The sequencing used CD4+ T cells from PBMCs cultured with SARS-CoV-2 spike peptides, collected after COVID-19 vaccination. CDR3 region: CASSPLQGGRPSYEQYF. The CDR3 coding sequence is TGTGCCAGCAGCCCCCTTCAGGGAGGGCGGCCATCCTACGAGCAGTACTTC.